The 21 T cell receptor beta chains listed next were all sequenced from one sample in a study of identifying expanded T cells in peripheral blood (dated by TCRdb to about 2019). Receptor libraries were prepared by the immunoSEQ multiplex PCR assay. The immuneACCESS repertoire file appears here via TCRdb, limited to in-frame rearrangements. These files lack a portion of the clones; in checked studies, under half of the deficit traces to unresolved V genes, and the cause of the others is not known. In this sample the table shows 75,000 to 100,000 clones, 75% to 90% of which occur a single time. The leading ten clones occupy 2.5% to 3% of the sample. The sequenced material came from blood. The receptors derive from a person aged 18-70 years in good health.

This chain links TRBV5-3 with TRBJ2-7; D is undetermined. TRBV5-3 is given ORF status, its function remaining uncertain. The ends were cut back, 0 bases at V and 6 bases at J, with 7 bases in the middle. CDR3 size: 12 residues. CDR3 loop: CARSLAEGEQYF. The CDR3 bases are TGTGCCAGAAGCTTGGCCGAAGGCGAGCAGTACTTC.

This clone has just one count. The gene calls are TRBV28 and TRBJ2-7; TRBD1 matches at 7 bases. J lost 4 bases, V lost 4 bases, and 4 bases had no gene match. Germline CDR1 and CDR2: MDHEN and SYDVKM. The CDR3 has 13 amino acids. The CDR3 DNA sequence: TGTGCCAGCAGTTCGACAGGGCTATACGAGCAGTACTTC. It yields the protein CASSSTGLYEQYF.

The chain employs TRBV29-1 and TRBJ1-3; D gene uncertain. Germline lookup yields CDR1 SQVTM and CDR2 ANQGSEA. The V and J ends lost 7 bases and 0 bases respectively, with 13 bases between them. This CDR3 contains 14 residues. The CDR3 DNA reads as TGCAGCGCCGCCCGGGAGCTCTCTGGAAACACCATATATTTT. It specifies CSAARELSGNTIYF.

The J gene is TRBJ2-1, the V gene TRBV5-4; D is ambiguous. Trimming left V 2 bases short and J 1 base short, with 7 bases between. From germline, CDR1 is SGHNT and CDR2 YYREEE (reference sequence). CDR3 length: 14 amino acids. The CDR3 here is CASSFSSSYNEQFF. In DNA, the CDR3 is TGTGCCAGCAGCTTTTCTTCGTCCTACAATGAGCAGTTCTTC.

CDR3 nucleotides: TGTGCCAGCAGCTTTTCCAGGGGAGAGACCCAGTACTTC. As protein: CASSFSRGETQYF. This rearrangement joins TRBV5-6 to TRBJ2-5; a weak D match, TRBD1 (6 bases). The V gene lost 2 bases and the J gene lost 4 bases, with 9 bases spanning the gap. Germline V gene sequence: CDR1 SGHDT, CDR2 YYEEEE. This CDR3 is built from 13 residues.

This clone occurred a few times. The gene calls are TRBV7-9 and TRBJ2-1; 13 nucleotides line up with TRBD2. V dropped 0 bases and J dropped 8; count of bases not matched to a gene: 10. CDR1 SEHNR and CDR2 FQNEAQ come from the germline V gene (reference sequence). The CDR3 is 18 amino acids. In nucleotides, the CDR3 is TGTGCCAGCAGCTTAGCCCCGGGACTAGCGGGACAGGCCGATGAGCAGTTCTTC. This sequence encodes CASSLAPGLAGQADEQFF.

Turning to this clone: The sample has other DNA sequences that encode this CDR3 too. The chain links TRBV9 to TRBJ2-3; weak D call: TRBD2 (6 bases). This CDR3 comprises 16 residues. The V gene's germline CDR1 is SGDLS and CDR2 YYNGEE. The V end was cut by 0 bases, the J end by 0 bases, with 11 bases between. The CDR3 here is CASSVGGGASTDTQYF. CDR3 sequence (DNA): TGTGCCAGCAGCGTAGGCGGAGGGGCTAGCACAGATACGCAGTATTTT.

This chain connects TRBV2 to TRBJ2-5; possible D gene TRBD2, 6 bases. Germline V gives CDR1 SNHLY, CDR2 FYNNEI. The V gene lost 8 bases and the J gene lost 4 bases, with 23 bases spanning the gap. The CDR3 is made up of 16 amino acids. This CDR3 reads CASQLTGEGSGETQYF. CDR3 in DNA: TGTGCCAGCCAGCTGACGGGGGAAGGATCGGGAGAGACCCAGTACTTC. Complete variable domain (other parts from reference TRBV2 and TRBJ2-5): EPEVTQTPSHQVTQMGQEVILRCVPISNHLYFYWYRQILGQKVEFLVSFYNNEISEKSEIFDDQFSVERPDGSNFTLKIRSTKLEDSAMYFCASQLTGEGSGETQYFGPGTRLLVL.

CDR3 sequence reads: CASSLAGGPRETQYF. The CDR3 DNA is TGTGCCAGTAGCCTAGCGGGAGGGCCTCGGGAGACCCAGTACTTC. V is TRBV19 and J is TRBJ2-5; 12 nucleotides agree with TRBD2. The germline gives CDR1 LNHDA, CDR2 SQIVND (reference sequence). This CDR3 contains 15 residues. V was pared by 6 bases and J by 5 bases, with 7 bases of the junction left unmatched.

The gene calls are TRBV19 and TRBJ1-6; 7 nucleotides agree with TRBD1. With V trimmed by 5 bases and J by 7 bases, 8 bases remained unmatched. Germline lookup yields CDR1 LNHDA and CDR2 SQIVND (reference sequence). CDR3 length: 15 amino acids. CDR3 residues: CASSPRQGRNSPLHF. Written as DNA, the CDR3 is TGTGCCAGTAGTCCCCGACAGGGAAGGAATTCACCCCTCCACTTT. Looking up the rest from reference TRBV19 and TRBJ1-6 gives the full variable domain: DGGITQSPKYLFRKEGQNVTLSCEQNLNHDAMYWYRQDPGQGLRLIYYSQIVNDFQKGDIAEGYSVSREKKESFPLTVTSAQKNPTAFYLCASSPRQGRNSPLHFGNGTRLTVT.

This chain connects TRBV27 to TRBJ1-6; no reliable D call. The germline V gene encodes CDR1 MNHEY and CDR2 SMNVEV (reference sequence). The CDR3 covers 14 residues. V lost 3 bases to trimming and J lost 8 bases, with 11 bases between them. CDR3 loop: CASSFRAEDSPLHF. DNA of the CDR3: TGTGCCAGCAGTTTTCGGGCGGAGGATTCACCCCTCCACTTT.

The chain combines TRBV4-3 with TRBJ2-7; the match to TRBD2 covers 9 bases. CDR3 length: 15 residues. J gave up 4 bases and V 1 base, and 5 bases lay outside the gene matches. Per the germline V gene, CDR1 is LGHNA and CDR2 is YSLEER. CDR3 loop: CASSQGGGRVYEQYF. CDR3 sequence (DNA): TGCGCCAGCAGCCAAGGTGGCGGGAGGGTTTACGAGCAGTACTTC.

This sequence joins TRBV5-6 and TRBJ2-1, with D possibly TRBD2 on 6 matching bases. The CDR3 covers 12 residues. The germline CDR1 and CDR2 sequences are SGHDT and YYEEEE. V lost 4 bases, J lost 10 bases, and 12 bases lay in between. CDR3 coding DNA: TGTGCCAGCAGCCCCCTAGCGCGGGAGCAGTTCTTC. It is translated as CASSPLAREQFF.

The CDR3 DNA follows: TGTGCCAGCAGTTACTTGAGGGGGCCGGGCACCGGGGAGCTGTTTTTT. Amino acid sequence: CASSYLRGPGTGELFF. J is TRBJ2-2 and V is TRBV6-5, with TRBD1 matching over 7 bases. V dropped 1 base and J dropped 4; count of bases not matched to a gene: 6. The CDR3 sequence is 16 residues long. Germline V gene sequence: CDR1 MNHEY, CDR2 SVGAGI.

CDR3 nucleotide sequence: TGCGCCAGCAGCTTGGCAGGGGGGAACACCGGGGAGCTGTTTTTT. The encoded protein is CASSLAGGNTGELFF. The gene calls are TRBV5-1 and TRBJ2-2; 7 bases fit TRBD1. CDR1 and CDR2 (germline): SGHRS, YFSETQ. Trimming took 0 bases from V and 1 from J; bases not matched to a gene: 0. CDR3 size: 15 residues.

This sequence joins TRBV10-2 and TRBJ2-7; TRBD2 matches at 8 bases. This CDR3 is 16 amino acids long. Unmatched junction bases numbered 17, after V lost 7 bases and J lost 6 bases. Germline CDR1 WSHSY, CDR2 SAAADI. DNA for the CDR3: TGCGCCAGCAACCCCCTACTAGCGGCCAGCGGGGGCGAGCAGTACTTC. It yields the protein CASNPLLAASGGEQYF.

This chain links TRBV10-2 with TRBJ2-7, with TRBD2 as a possible D gene (5 bases). The V end was cut by 3 bases, the J end by 5 bases, with 11 bases between. CDR1 and CDR2 from the germline V gene are WSHSY and SAAADI. The CDR3 consists of 13 residues. The CDR3 reads CASSDGDWDEQYF. CDR3 DNA sequence: TGCGCCAGCAGTGACGGGGATTGGGACGAGCAGTACTTC.

A note on this clone: The sample holds other DNA sequences that translate to the same CDR3. The chain has TRBV5-1 and TRBJ2-1; D ambiguous. Germline CDR1 SGHRS, CDR2 YFSETQ. This CDR3 has 14 amino acids. V was clipped by 0 bases and J by 0 bases, with 4 bases between them. As DNA, the CDR3 is TGCGCCAGCAGCTTGGAGTCCTCCTACAATGAGCAGTTCTTC. Translation gives CASSLESSYNEQFF.

This chain uses TRBV7-2 with TRBJ2-7; TRBD2 matches 7 bases. Germline V CDR1 and CDR2: SGHTA, FQGNSA. This CDR3 contains 15 residues. V shed 0 bases and J 0 bases; nucleotides not matched to a gene: 2. The CDR3 loop is CASSLAGRGSYEQYF. CDR3 nucleotide sequence: TGTGCCAGCAGCTTAGCGGGGAGGGGCTCCTACGAGCAGTACTTC.

This clone was detected once. The chain couples TRBV6-5 to TRBJ1-4; possible D gene TRBD1, 5 bases. Trimming left V 5 bases short and J 3 bases short, with 13 bases between. This CDR3 contains 15 residues. The germline gives CDR1 MNHEY, CDR2 SVGAGI. In DNA, the CDR3 is TGTGCCAGCAGTAACCAAGGCAGGGCTAATGAAAAACTGTTTTTT. Amino acid sequence: CASSNQGRANEKLFF.

The rearrangement uses TRBV7-8 and TRBJ1-2, with D hard to call. CDR1 SGHVS and CDR2 FQNEAQ come from the germline V gene. The CDR3 length is 14 residues. With 5 bases removed from V and 4 bases from J, the gap between germline ends came to 14 bases. For the CDR3, the DNA is TGTGCCAGCAGCCTGGGTGACACCCTCTATGGCTACACCTTC. Protein: CASSLGDTLYGYTF.